A selection of T cell receptor beta chains follows, all from one sample in a study of cytomegalovirus exposure and HLA in healthy donors. Data came from immunoSEQ multiplex PCR; TCRdb stores just in-frame clones and leaves some out. The sample lists about 120,000 clones; approximately 82% were seen once. The specimen sequenced was PBMCs. Receptors were obtained from a man aged 30 to 39 in good health and CMV-seropositive. CDR3s include the opening cysteine and the closing phenylalanine or tryptophan. A D gene is named only where the DNA matches it firmly. Size is omitted from some rows. Given values are once, few, many or a class for expanded clones.

abundance: NA
j_gene: TRBJ2-3
v_gene: TRBV28
d_gene: TRBD2
CDR3nt: TGTGCCAGCAGTTTTAGCACTAGCGGGGGGGCGGGGGATACGCAGTATTTT
CDR3aa: CASSFSTSGGAGDTQYF

abundance: NA
j_gene: TRBJ1-1
v_gene: TRBV19
d_gene: NA
CDR3nt: TGTGCCAGAACCGGACAGCACCTCGAGAACACTGAAGCTTTCTTT
CDR3aa: CARTGQHLENTEAFF

abundance: NA
j_gene: TRBJ1-4
v_gene: TRBV4-3
d_gene: NA
CDR3nt: TGCGCCAGCAGCCAAGGGAAAAGGGGTCCAACTAATGAAAAACTGTTTTTT
CDR3aa: CASSQGKRGPTNEKLFF

abundance: NA
j_gene: TRBJ1-4
v_gene: TRBV27
d_gene: TRBD1
CDR3nt: TGTGCCAGTAGACGGTTAGGGGGCTCAGTTGATGAAAAACTGTTTTTT
CDR3aa: CASRRLGGSVDEKLFF

abundance: NA
j_gene: TRBJ2-1
v_gene: TRBV27
d_gene: NA
CDR3nt: TGTGCCAGCAGCAGCAGACTAGTCTCCTACAATGAGCAGTTCTTC
CDR3aa: CASSSRLVSYNEQFF

abundance: NA
j_gene: TRBJ2-7
v_gene: TRBV5-4
d_gene: NA
CDR3nt: TGTGCCAGCAGCTCCAGACAGGGAGGACCCTACGAGCAGTACTTC
CDR3aa: CASSSRQGGPYEQYF

abundance: few
j_gene: TRBJ2-5
v_gene: TRBV30
d_gene: NA
CDR3nt: TGTGCCTGGAGTTCCGGTCCACAAGAGACCCAGTACTTC
CDR3aa: CAWSSGPQETQYF

abundance: NA
j_gene: TRBJ2-2
v_gene: TRBV7-6
d_gene: TRBD2
CDR3nt: TGTGCCAGCAGCTTAGATGTAGCGGGGGCCCTAAACACCGGGGAGCTGTTTTTT
CDR3aa: CASSLDVAGALNTGELFF

abundance: once
j_gene: TRBJ1-1
v_gene: TRBV4-2
d_gene: TRBD1
CDR3nt: TGTGCCAGCAGCCAAGAACGGACAGGGGGATTTCGGGCTTTCTTT
CDR3aa: CASSQERTGGFRAFF

abundance: once
j_gene: TRBJ2-7
v_gene: TRBV7-7
d_gene: NA
CDR3nt: TGTGCCAGCAGCTTAGGTCAGGGAAGCTCCTACGAGCAGTACTTC
CDR3aa: CASSLGQGSSYEQYF

abundance: NA
j_gene: TRBJ1-4
v_gene: TRBV11-2
d_gene: TRBD1
CDR3nt: TGTGCCAGCAGCTTAGGACAGGGTTATGAAAAACTGTTTTTT
CDR3aa: CASSLGQGYEKLFF

abundance: NA
j_gene: TRBJ1-2
v_gene: TRBV2
d_gene: NA
CDR3nt: TGTGCCAGCAGGGGGGGTACACCTGAGTTTGAGGGGGGCTACACCTTC
CDR3aa: CASRGGTPEFEGGYTF

abundance: NA
j_gene: TRBJ1-2
v_gene: TRBV6-5
d_gene: NA
CDR3nt: TGTGCCAGCAGTTACGGAGCGAACTATGGCTACACCTTC
CDR3aa: CASSYGANYGYTF

abundance: NA
j_gene: TRBJ2-7
v_gene: TRBV14
d_gene: NA
CDR3nt: TGTGCCAGCAGCCAAGAAATGGGGCACCACGAGCAGTACTTC
CDR3aa: CASSQEMGHHEQYF

abundance: NA
j_gene: TRBJ1-1
v_gene: TRBV7-2
d_gene: TRBD1
CDR3nt: TGTGCCAGCAGCTGGGGGACAGGCCGGGACACTGAAGCTTTCTTT
CDR3aa: CASSWGTGRDTEAFF

abundance: NA
j_gene: TRBJ1-1
v_gene: TRBV18
d_gene: TRBD1
CDR3nt: TGTGCCAGCTCACTAGCCAGAACAGGGGTGGACACTGAAGCTTTCTTT
CDR3aa: CASSLARTGVDTEAFF

abundance: NA
j_gene: TRBJ2-5
v_gene: TRBV7-9
d_gene: TRBD2
CDR3nt: TGTGCCAGCAGCTTAGCGACTAGCGGGGGATCGGAGACCCAGTACTTC
CDR3aa: CASSLATSGGSETQYF

abundance: NA
j_gene: TRBJ1-3
v_gene: TRBV9
d_gene: TRBD1
CDR3nt: TGTGCCAGCAGCGTATCAGGGGGCGCAGCTGGAAACACCATATATTTT
CDR3aa: CASSVSGGAAGNTIYF

abundance: few
j_gene: TRBJ1-2
v_gene: TRBV21-1
d_gene: NA
CDR3nt: TGTGCCAGCAGCACGGCCGCGGAGGGGAAGCGCCATGGCTACACCTTC
CDR3aa: CASSTAAEGKRHGYTF

abundance: NA
j_gene: TRBJ2-1
v_gene: TRBV28
d_gene: TRBD2
CDR3nt: TGTGCCAGCAGTTTGACTAGCGGGGACAATGAGCAGTTCTTC
CDR3aa: CASSLTSGDNEQFF

abundance: NA
j_gene: TRBJ2-5
v_gene: TRBV4-3
d_gene: NA
CDR3nt: TGCGCCAGCAGCCAAGATACCCACGGGAGAGAGACCCAGTACTTC
CDR3aa: CASSQDTHGRETQYF

abundance: NA
j_gene: TRBJ2-5
v_gene: TRBV15
d_gene: TRBD2
CDR3nt: TGTGCCACCAGACTAGCGGGGGGGGAAGAGACCCAGTACTTC
CDR3aa: CATRLAGGEETQYF

abundance: once
j_gene: TRBJ2-2
v_gene: TRBV6-5
d_gene: NA
CDR3nt: TGTGCCAGCGAACCTAGCGTCGGCGGGGAGCTGTTTTTT
CDR3aa: CASEPSVGGELFF

abundance: NA
j_gene: TRBJ1-5
v_gene: TRBV6-6
d_gene: NA
CDR3nt: TGTGCCAGCAGACGACAGAGCTATAGCAATCAGCCCCAGCATTTT
CDR3aa: CASRRQSYSNQPQHF

abundance: NA
j_gene: TRBJ1-3
v_gene: TRBV9
d_gene: NA
CDR3nt: TGTGCCAGCAGCGTAGACGGGACTTTTGACACCATATATTTT
CDR3aa: CASSVDGTFDTIYF

abundance: NA
j_gene: TRBJ1-3
v_gene: TRBV10-3
d_gene: NA
CDR3nt: TGTGCCATCAGTTTAGACTGGAGCTCTGGAAACACCATATATTTT
CDR3aa: CAISLDWSSGNTIYF

abundance: NA
j_gene: TRBJ2-7
v_gene: TRBV5-1
d_gene: NA
CDR3nt: TGCGCCAGCAGCTTGGGTCAGGGGTCCTACGAGCAGTACTTC
CDR3aa: CASSLGQGSYEQYF

abundance: few
j_gene: TRBJ2-7
v_gene: TRBV7-2
d_gene: TRBD2
CDR3nt: TGTGCCAGCAGCTACCGACTAGCGGGGGCCAAAGGGTACGAGCAGTACTTC
CDR3aa: CASSYRLAGAKGYEQYF

abundance: once
j_gene: TRBJ1-1
v_gene: TRBV13
d_gene: TRBD1
CDR3nt: TGTGCCAGCACCAGGGACAGGGCGAACACTGAAGCTTTCTTT
CDR3aa: CASTRDRANTEAFF

abundance: NA
j_gene: TRBJ2-3
v_gene: TRBV6-5
d_gene: NA
CDR3nt: TGTGCCAGCAGTGCACGGGGGAAAAGGACAGATACGCAGTATTTT
CDR3aa: CASSARGKRTDTQYF

abundance: NA
j_gene: TRBJ2-5
v_gene: TRBV5-1
d_gene: TRBD2
CDR3nt: TGCGCCAGCAGCCATCCTCGACTAGCGGGGGGCGAAGAGACCCAGTACTTC
CDR3aa: CASSHPRLAGGEETQYF

abundance: once
j_gene: TRBJ2-7
v_gene: TRBV7-6
d_gene: TRBD2
CDR3nt: TGTGCCAGCAGCTTAGATCCTAGCGGGGACGAGCAGTACTTC
CDR3aa: CASSLDPSGDEQYF

abundance: NA
j_gene: TRBJ1-1
v_gene: TRBV7-9
d_gene: NA
CDR3nt: TGTGCCAGCAGCTTAGCCGACAGTCTGAACACTGAAGCTTTCTTT
CDR3aa: CASSLADSLNTEAFF

abundance: NA
j_gene: TRBJ2-3
v_gene: TRBV9
d_gene: TRBD2
CDR3nt: TGTGCCAGCAGCGTCTTCTCCGGCGGGGGGTCGGATACGCAGTATTTT
CDR3aa: CASSVFSGGGSDTQYF

abundance: NA
j_gene: TRBJ2-1
v_gene: TRBV27
d_gene: NA
CDR3nt: TGTGCCAGCAGTTTAAGCCCAGCGGGCGTTTCCTACAATGAGCAGTTCTTC
CDR3aa: CASSLSPAGVSYNEQFF

abundance: few
j_gene: TRBJ2-3
v_gene: TRBV7-2
d_gene: NA
CDR3nt: TGTGCCAGCAGCTCCAGACAGGAGCACCTTAGGGATACGCAGTATTTT
CDR3aa: CASSSRQEHLRDTQYF

abundance: NA
j_gene: TRBJ2-2
v_gene: TRBV7-9
d_gene: TRBD1
CDR3nt: TGTGCCAGCAGCAGTGCCGGGACAGTTTACACCGGGGAGCTGTTTTTT
CDR3aa: CASSSAGTVYTGELFF

abundance: NA
j_gene: TRBJ2-3
v_gene: TRBV27
d_gene: NA
CDR3nt: TGTGCCAGCAAACTAATGACAGGGACTCAAATTGGCCGCACAGATACGCAGTATTTT
CDR3aa: CASKLMTGTQIGRTDTQYF

abundance: NA
j_gene: TRBJ2-6
v_gene: TRBV7-2
d_gene: NA
CDR3nt: TGTGCCAGCAGTTCCACTGAATCTGGGGCCAACGTCCTGACTTTC
CDR3aa: CASSSTESGANVLTF

abundance: NA
j_gene: TRBJ2-7
v_gene: TRBV27
d_gene: TRBD1
CDR3nt: TGTGCCAGCAGTTTCGAGGGACAGGGGTATAGGGAGCAGTACTTC
CDR3aa: CASSFEGQGYREQYF

abundance: NA
j_gene: TRBJ1-4
v_gene: TRBV18
d_gene: NA
CDR3nt: TGTGCCAGCTCACCCCGGGGGGGTGAAGGTGAAAAACTGTTTTTT
CDR3aa: CASSPRGGEGEKLFF

abundance: NA
j_gene: TRBJ1-5
v_gene: TRBV6-5
d_gene: TRBD1
CDR3nt: TGTGCCAGCGGACGACAGGGCGCTCAGCCCCAGCATTTT
CDR3aa: CASGRQGAQPQHF

abundance: NA
j_gene: TRBJ1-1
v_gene: TRBV7-6
d_gene: TRBD1
CDR3nt: TGTGCCAGTGGACAGGACCTGAACACTGAAGCTTTCTTT
CDR3aa: CASGQDLNTEAFF

abundance: few
j_gene: TRBJ2-7
v_gene: TRBV11-3
d_gene: NA
CDR3nt: TGTGCCAGCAGCGCGCAGGACTACGAGCAGTACTTC
CDR3aa: CASSAQDYEQYF

abundance: NA
j_gene: TRBJ1-2
v_gene: TRBV14
d_gene: NA
CDR3nt: TGTGCCAGCAGCCGGACGGGGGTCTATGGCTACACCTTC
CDR3aa: CASSRTGVYGYTF

abundance: NA
j_gene: TRBJ2-7
v_gene: TRBV27
d_gene: NA
CDR3nt: TGTGCCAGCAGTTTTTTCAGGGGACCCTACGAGCAGTACTTC
CDR3aa: CASSFFRGPYEQYF

abundance: NA
j_gene: TRBJ2-7
v_gene: TRBV6-6
d_gene: NA
CDR3nt: TGTGCCAGCAGTTACTCGAATGCTTACGAGCAGTACTTC
CDR3aa: CASSYSNAYEQYF

abundance: NA
j_gene: TRBJ2-7
v_gene: TRBV6-6
d_gene: TRBD1
CDR3nt: TGTGCCAGCAGCCTCAGGGGGCCTTCCTACGAGCAGTACTTC
CDR3aa: CASSLRGPSYEQYF

abundance: NA
j_gene: TRBJ2-7
v_gene: TRBV6-1
d_gene: TRBD2
CDR3nt: TGTGCCAGCAGTGAAGCCGGGACGGGGGGACACGAGCAGTACTTC
CDR3aa: CASSEAGTGGHEQYF

abundance: NA
j_gene: TRBJ2-5
v_gene: TRBV11-3
d_gene: NA
CDR3nt: TGTGCCAGCAGCTTAGAGCGGGGACAAGAGACCCAGTACTTC
CDR3aa: CASSLERGQETQYF

abundance: NA
j_gene: TRBJ2-7
v_gene: TRBV5-4
d_gene: NA
CDR3nt: TGTGCCAGCAGCTGGCGGGCAGAGGCGACGAACGAGCAGTACTTC
CDR3aa: CASSWRAEATNEQYF

abundance: NA
j_gene: TRBJ1-2
v_gene: TRBV4-3
d_gene: TRBD1
CDR3nt: TGCGCCAGCAGCCGTCGGGGGGAGGGACAGGGATACTATGGCTACACCTTC
CDR3aa: CASSRRGEGQGYYGYTF

abundance: NA
j_gene: TRBJ2-7
v_gene: TRBV5-6
d_gene: NA
CDR3nt: TGTGCCAGCAGCTACGGACTGGGGGCCTACGAGCAGTACTTC
CDR3aa: CASSYGLGAYEQYF

abundance: few
j_gene: TRBJ2-7
v_gene: TRBV9
d_gene: TRBD2
CDR3nt: TGTGCCAGCAGCCCCCGGGGGGGGACCTACGAGCAGTACTTC
CDR3aa: CASSPRGGTYEQYF

abundance: few
j_gene: TRBJ1-3
v_gene: TRBV16
d_gene: NA
CDR3nt: TGTGCCAGCAGCCAAGAGGCGCACTCTGGAAACACCATATATTTT
CDR3aa: CASSQEAHSGNTIYF

abundance: NA
j_gene: TRBJ1-1
v_gene: TRBV11-1
d_gene: TRBD1
CDR3nt: TGTGCCAGCAGCCATTCGGACAGGCTGAACACTGAAGCTTTCTTT
CDR3aa: CASSHSDRLNTEAFF

abundance: NA
j_gene: TRBJ1-5
v_gene: TRBV15
d_gene: NA
CDR3nt: TGTGCCACCGCGCCGGACAGTAGCAATCAGCCCCAGCATTTT
CDR3aa: CATAPDSSNQPQHF

abundance: NA
j_gene: TRBJ1-2
v_gene: TRBV5-6
d_gene: TRBD1
CDR3nt: TGTGCCAGCAGCCCGGGACAGGGGGCGATTTACGGCTACACCTTC
CDR3aa: CASSPGQGAIYGYTF

abundance: NA
j_gene: TRBJ1-2
v_gene: TRBV4-3
d_gene: NA
CDR3nt: TGCGCCAGCAGCCAAGATCGGACTCCTACGGGCTACACCTTC
CDR3aa: CASSQDRTPTGYTF